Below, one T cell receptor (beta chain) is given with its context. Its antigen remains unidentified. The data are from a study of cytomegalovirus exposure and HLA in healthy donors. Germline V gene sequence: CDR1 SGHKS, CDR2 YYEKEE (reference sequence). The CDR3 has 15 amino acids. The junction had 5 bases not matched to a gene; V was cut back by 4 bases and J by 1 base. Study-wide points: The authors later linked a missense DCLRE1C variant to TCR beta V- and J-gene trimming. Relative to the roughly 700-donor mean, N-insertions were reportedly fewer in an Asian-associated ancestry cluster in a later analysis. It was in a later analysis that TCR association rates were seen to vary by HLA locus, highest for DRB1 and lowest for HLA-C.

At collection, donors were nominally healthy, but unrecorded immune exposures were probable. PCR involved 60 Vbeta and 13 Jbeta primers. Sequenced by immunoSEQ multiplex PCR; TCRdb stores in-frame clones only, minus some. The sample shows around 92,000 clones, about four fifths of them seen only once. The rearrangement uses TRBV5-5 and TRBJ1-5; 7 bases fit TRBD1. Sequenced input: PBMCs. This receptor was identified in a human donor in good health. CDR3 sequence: CASSGGTASNQPQHF. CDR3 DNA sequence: TGTGCCAGCAGCGGAGGGACAGCGAGCAATCAGCCCCAGCATTTT.